Sequencing of this T cell receptor beta chain was carried out in a study of blood T cells in healthy people across ages. Study information: Capturing about one barcoded beta molecule per two T cells was achieved by template switching.

This clonotype has ten or more counts. Trimming stripped 5 bases from V and 5 bases from J, with 13 bases between. Germline CDR1 is DFQATT and CDR2 is SNEGSKA (reference sequence). The CDR3 loop spans 12 amino acids. For the second PCR, which ran for roughly 6 to 11 cycles, a sample-barcoded 5' primer and a J-beta primer mix were used. A template-switch adaptor containing 12 random nucleotides labeled each cDNA molecule. Each single sample gave us at least 3 million CDR3-containing paired-end reads. Each CDR3 protein gets one entry after TCRdb re-called the 5' RACE reads with MiXCR. There are fewer than 1 million distinct CDR3 sequences in the sample; approximately 44% occur only once, and around 21% lies in the top ten.

The sequence came from a man aged 55-75 years in good health. The chain carries TRBV20-1 and TRBJ2-7; tentatively, D is TRBD2 (5 bases). The sample comprised blood. The CDR3 here is CSARPTRDEQYF. The CDR3 DNA reads TGCAGTGCTCGTCCAACGAGGGACGAGCAGTACTTC.